The table lists the clone carrying this T cell receptor beta chain with a few counts. This record belongs to a study of blood T cells in healthy people across ages. Alongside a J-beta primer mix, a sample-barcoded 5' primer served in a second PCR lasting about 7 to 12 cycles. Via MiXCR, TCRdb re-called the 5' RACE reads, giving one row per CDR3 protein. The data hold roughly 650,000 distinct CDR3 sequences, with approximately 31% observed a single time. Sequencing used blood. The clonotype originates from a woman of 80 years or more in good health.

The CDR3 spells CASSLGGQGRLNTEAFF. CDR3 nucleotides: TGTGCCAGCAGCTTGGGGGGACAGGGCCGATTGAACACTGAAGCTTTCTTT. The rearrangement uses TRBV5-6 and TRBJ1-1; 9 positions agree with TRBD1. The CDR3 runs 17 residues. Germline CDR1 SGHDT, CDR2 YYEEEE. V lost 0 bases and J lost 0; bases outside the gene matches: 6.